This T cell receptor beta chain was documented in a study of blood T cell repertoires in COVID-19. Study-level information: The samples span acute and convalescent COVID-19 from the United States, Italy and Spain. Sources were T cells, B-cell-depleted T cells, or PBMCs; the material itself was cDNA or gDNA.

The junction had 6 bases not matched to a gene; V was cut back by 3 bases and J by 5 bases. Germline V gene data show CDR1 as SGHNT and CDR2 as YYREEE (reference sequence). The CDR3 is 15 amino acids. In the study's own analysis: Amplification with reference gene primers provided the estimates of nucleated cell counts. Profiled with immunoSEQ multiplex PCR; TCRdb holds only in-frame clones, not every one. V, J and clone size derive from that table, while D and trimming were established from the DNA sequence. The sample includes 230,000 or so clones, under 90% of them seen just once. This TCR was sampled from a man younger than 45 with active or convalescent COVID-19. The chain uses TRBV5-4 and TRBJ2-2, with 8 bases lining up with TRBD1. Sequencing was done on a sample of peripheral blood. The CDR3 DNA reads as TGTGCCAGCAGCTCCCCGGACAGGGCAACCGGGGAGCTGTTTTTT. Residues: CASSSPDRATGELFF. The whole variable domain, filled in from reference TRBV5-4 and TRBJ2-2, reads ETGVTQSPTHLIKTRGQQVTLRCSSQSGHNTVSWYQQALGQGPQFIFQYYREEENGRGNFPPRFSGLQFPNYSSELNVNALELDDSALYLCASSSPDRATGELFFGEGSRLTVL.